This TCR beta chain derives from a study of sequential checkpoint blockade in melanoma. About the study: Arm A got nivolumab then ipilimumab; arm B the reverse, 1:1. Maintenance nivolumab came after either treatment sequence.

The data were produced by immunoSEQ multiplex PCR, yet TCRdb's version contains in-frame clones alone and is incomplete. Counted here are more than 9,500 clones, around 67% occurring once; the ten biggest clones make up about a sixth. This sample's treatment: randomized to nivolumab then ipilimumab (arm A) or the reverse (arm B). No patient had prior DNA-damaging chemotherapy. From thawed PBMCs, live CD3+CD8+ cells negative for CD19 and CD56 were sorted. Germline-derived CDR1 and CDR2 are SGHVS and FQNEAQ. This CDR3 has 20 amino acids. J gave up 1 base and V 5 bases, and 14 bases lay outside the gene matches.

The specimen was CD8+ T cells sorted from blood (inferred from file names), collected from a patient given nivolumab and ipilimumab in sequence. This chain connects TRBV7-8 to TRBJ2-7; 16 nucleotides line up with TRBD2. The clonotype comes from a human donor with melanoma. The CDR3 region has the DNA TGTGCCAGCAGCGCAATGCCCGGGACTAGCGGGAGGGAGGGGTCCTACGAGCAGTACTTC. Translating it yields CASSAMPGTSGREGSYEQYF.